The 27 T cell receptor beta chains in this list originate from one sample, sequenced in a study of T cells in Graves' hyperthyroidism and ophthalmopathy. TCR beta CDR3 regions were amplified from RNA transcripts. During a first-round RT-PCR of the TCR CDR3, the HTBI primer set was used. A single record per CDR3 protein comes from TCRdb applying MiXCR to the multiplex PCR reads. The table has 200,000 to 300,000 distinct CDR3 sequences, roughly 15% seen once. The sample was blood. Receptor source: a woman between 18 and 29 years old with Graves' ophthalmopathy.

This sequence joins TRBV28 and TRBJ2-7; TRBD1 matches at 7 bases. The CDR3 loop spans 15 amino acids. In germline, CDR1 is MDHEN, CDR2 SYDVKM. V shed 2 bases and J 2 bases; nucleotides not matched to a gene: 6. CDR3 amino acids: CASSLHRDSPYEQYF. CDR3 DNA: TGTGCCAGCAGTTTACACCGGGACAGCCCCTACGAGCAGTACTTC.

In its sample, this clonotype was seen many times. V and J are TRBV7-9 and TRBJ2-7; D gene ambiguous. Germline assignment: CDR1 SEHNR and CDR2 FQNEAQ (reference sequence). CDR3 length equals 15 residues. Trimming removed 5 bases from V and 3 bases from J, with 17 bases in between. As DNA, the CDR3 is TGTGCCAGCAGCCAGAAGCTGGGAAGAAACTACGAGCAGTACTTC. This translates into CASSQKLGRNYEQYF.

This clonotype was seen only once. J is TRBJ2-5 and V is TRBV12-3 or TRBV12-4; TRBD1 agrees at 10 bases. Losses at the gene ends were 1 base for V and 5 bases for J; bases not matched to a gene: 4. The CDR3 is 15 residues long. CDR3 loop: CASSLGGTGEETQYF. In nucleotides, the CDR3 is TGTGCCAGCAGTTTAGGGGGGACAGGGGAGGAGACCCAGTACTTC.

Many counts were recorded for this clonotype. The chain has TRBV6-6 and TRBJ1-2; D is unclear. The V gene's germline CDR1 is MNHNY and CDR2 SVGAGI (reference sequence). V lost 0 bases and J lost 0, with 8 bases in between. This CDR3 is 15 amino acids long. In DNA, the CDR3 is TGTGCCAGCAGTTACTCGAGCCCAGCTAACTATGGCTACACCTTC. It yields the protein CASSYSSPANYGYTF.

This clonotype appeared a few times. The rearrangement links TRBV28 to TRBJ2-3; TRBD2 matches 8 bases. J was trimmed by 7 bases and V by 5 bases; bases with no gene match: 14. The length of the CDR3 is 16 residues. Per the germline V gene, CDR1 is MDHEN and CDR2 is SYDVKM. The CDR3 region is CASSPTSGGGLHTQYF. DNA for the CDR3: TGTGCCAGCAGTCCAACTAGCGGAGGGGGACTACATACGCAGTATTTT. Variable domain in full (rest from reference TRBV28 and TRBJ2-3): DVKVTQSSRYLVKRTGEKVFLECVQDMDHENMFWYRQDPGLGLRLIYFSYDVKMKEKGDIPEGYSVSREKKERFSLILESASTNQTSMYLCASSPTSGGGLHTQYFGPGTRLTVL.

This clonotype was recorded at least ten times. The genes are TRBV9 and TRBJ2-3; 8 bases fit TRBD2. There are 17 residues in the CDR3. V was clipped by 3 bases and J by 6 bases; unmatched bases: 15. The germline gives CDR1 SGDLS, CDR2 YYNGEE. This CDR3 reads CASSAAGGLGPWDTQYF. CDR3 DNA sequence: TGTGCCAGCAGCGCGGCGGGGGGTTTGGGGCCTTGGGATACGCAGTATTTT.

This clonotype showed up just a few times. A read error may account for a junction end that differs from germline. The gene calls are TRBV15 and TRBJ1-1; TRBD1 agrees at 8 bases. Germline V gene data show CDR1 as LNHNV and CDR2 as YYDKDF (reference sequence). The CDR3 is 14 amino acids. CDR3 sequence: CAASRNRGDTEAFF. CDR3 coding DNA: TGTGCCGCCAGCAGGAACAGGGGGGACACTGAAGCTTTCTTT.

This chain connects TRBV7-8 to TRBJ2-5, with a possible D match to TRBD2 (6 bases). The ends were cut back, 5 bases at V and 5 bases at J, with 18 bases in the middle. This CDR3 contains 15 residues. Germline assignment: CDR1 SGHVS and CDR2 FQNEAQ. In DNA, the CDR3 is TGTGCCAGCAGCCCAGAGAGGGGCGGGACCGAGACCCAGTACTTC. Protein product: CASSPERGGTETQYF.

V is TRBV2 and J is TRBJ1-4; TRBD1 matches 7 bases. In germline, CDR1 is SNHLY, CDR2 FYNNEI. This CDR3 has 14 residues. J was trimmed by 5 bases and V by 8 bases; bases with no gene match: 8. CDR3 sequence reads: CASLPGQLNEKLFF. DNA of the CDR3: TGTGCCAGCCTTCCGGGACAGCTAAATGAAAAACTGTTTTTT.

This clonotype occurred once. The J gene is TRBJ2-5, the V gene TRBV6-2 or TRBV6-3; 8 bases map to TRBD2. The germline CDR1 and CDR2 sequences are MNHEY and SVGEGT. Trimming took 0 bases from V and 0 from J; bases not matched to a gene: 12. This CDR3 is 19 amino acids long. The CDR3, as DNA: TGTGCCAGCAGTTACTCTGGGACTAGTAATTTCGGAGACCAAGAGACCCAGTACTTC. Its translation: CASSYSGTSNFGDQETQYF.

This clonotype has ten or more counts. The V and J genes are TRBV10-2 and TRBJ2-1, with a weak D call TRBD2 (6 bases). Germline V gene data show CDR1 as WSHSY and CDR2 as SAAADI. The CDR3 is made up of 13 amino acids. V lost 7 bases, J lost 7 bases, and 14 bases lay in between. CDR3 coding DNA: TGCGCCAGCAAGGAGGGGAGCAGTAATGAGCAGTTCTTC. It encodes CASKEGSSNEQFF.

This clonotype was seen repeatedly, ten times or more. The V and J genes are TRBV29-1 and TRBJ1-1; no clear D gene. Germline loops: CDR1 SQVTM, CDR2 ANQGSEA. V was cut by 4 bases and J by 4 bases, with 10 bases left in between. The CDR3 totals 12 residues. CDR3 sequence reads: CSVVGGSTEAFF. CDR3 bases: TGCAGCGTTGTCGGTGGAAGCACTGAAGCTTTCTTT.

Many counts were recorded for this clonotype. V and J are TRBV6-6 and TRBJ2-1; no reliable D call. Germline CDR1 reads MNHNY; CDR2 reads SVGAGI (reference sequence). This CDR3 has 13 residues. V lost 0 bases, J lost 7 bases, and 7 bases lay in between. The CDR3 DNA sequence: TGTGCCAGCAGTTACTCGAGGTGGAATGAGCAGTTCTTC. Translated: CASSYSRWNEQFF.

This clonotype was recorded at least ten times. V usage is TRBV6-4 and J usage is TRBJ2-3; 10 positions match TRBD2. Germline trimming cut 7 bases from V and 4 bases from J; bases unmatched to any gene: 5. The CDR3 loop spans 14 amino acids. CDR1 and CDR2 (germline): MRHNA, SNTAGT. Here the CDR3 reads CASKRTSGADTQYF. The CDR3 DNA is TGTGCCAGCAAAAGGACTAGCGGCGCAGATACGCAGTATTTT.

The CDR3 is CAIGGLAGSSEQFF. CDR3 coding DNA: TGTGCCATCGGGGGACTAGCGGGTTCGAGTGAGCAGTTCTTC. This chain connects TRBV10-3 to TRBJ2-1, with 12 nucleotides matching TRBD2. The CDR3 has 14 amino acids. The germline CDR1 and CDR2 sequences are ENHRY and SYGVKD. Trimming took 8 bases from V and 9 from J; bases not matched to a gene: 8.

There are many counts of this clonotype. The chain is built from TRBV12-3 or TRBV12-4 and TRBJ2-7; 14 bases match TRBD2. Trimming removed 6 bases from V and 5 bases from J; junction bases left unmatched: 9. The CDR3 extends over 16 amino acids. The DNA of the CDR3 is TGTGCCAGCAGCGATACCGGGACTAGCGGGAGCCACGAGCAGTACTTC. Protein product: CASSDTGTSGSHEQYF.

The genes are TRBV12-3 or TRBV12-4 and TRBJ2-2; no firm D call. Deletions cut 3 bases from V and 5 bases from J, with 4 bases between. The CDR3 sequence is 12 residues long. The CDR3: CASSFMTGELFF. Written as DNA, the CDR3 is TGTGCCAGCAGTTTTATGACCGGGGAGCTGTTTTTT.

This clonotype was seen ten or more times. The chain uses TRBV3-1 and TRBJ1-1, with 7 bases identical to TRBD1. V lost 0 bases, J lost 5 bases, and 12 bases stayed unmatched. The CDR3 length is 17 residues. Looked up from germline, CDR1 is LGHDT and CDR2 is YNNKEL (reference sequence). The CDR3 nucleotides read TGTGCCAGCAGCCAAGAACCCCTCGACAGGGCAGGGACTGAAGCTTTCTTT. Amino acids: CASSQEPLDRAGTEAFF. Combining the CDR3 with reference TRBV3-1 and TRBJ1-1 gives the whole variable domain DTAVSQTPKYLVTQMGNDKSIKCEQNLGHDTMYWYKQDSKKFLKIMFSYNNKELIINETVPNRFSPKSPDKAHLNLHINSLELGDSAVYFCASSQEPLDRAGTEAFFGQGTRLTVV.

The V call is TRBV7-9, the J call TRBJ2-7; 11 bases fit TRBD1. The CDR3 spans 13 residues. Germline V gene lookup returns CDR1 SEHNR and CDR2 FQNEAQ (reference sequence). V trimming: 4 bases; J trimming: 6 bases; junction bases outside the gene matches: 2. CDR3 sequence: CASSSDRGLEQYF. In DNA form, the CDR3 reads TGTGCCAGCAGCTCGGACAGGGGGCTCGAGCAGTACTTC.

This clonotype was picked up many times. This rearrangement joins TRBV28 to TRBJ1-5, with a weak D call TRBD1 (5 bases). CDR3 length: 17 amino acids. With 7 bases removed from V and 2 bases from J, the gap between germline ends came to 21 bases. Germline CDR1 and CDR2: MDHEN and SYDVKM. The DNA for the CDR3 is TGTGCCAGCATCGTAATGTCAGGGCGTTCGGGCAATCAGCCCCAGCATTTT. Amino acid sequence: CASIVMSGRSGNQPQHF. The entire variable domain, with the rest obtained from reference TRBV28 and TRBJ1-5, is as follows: DVKVTQSSRYLVKRTGEKVFLECVQDMDHENMFWYRQDPGLGLRLIYFSYDVKMKEKGDIPEGYSVSREKKERFSLILESASTNQTSMYLCASIVMSGRSGNQPQHFGDGTRLSIL.

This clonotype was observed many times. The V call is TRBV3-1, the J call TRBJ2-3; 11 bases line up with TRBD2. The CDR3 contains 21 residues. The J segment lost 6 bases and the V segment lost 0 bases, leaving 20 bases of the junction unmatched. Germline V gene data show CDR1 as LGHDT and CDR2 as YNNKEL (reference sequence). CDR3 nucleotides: TGTGCCAGCAGCCAAGATGGAGAGTGGCCTAGCGGGAGGTGGAGGGCGGATACGCAGTATTTT. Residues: CASSQDGEWPSGRWRADTQYF.

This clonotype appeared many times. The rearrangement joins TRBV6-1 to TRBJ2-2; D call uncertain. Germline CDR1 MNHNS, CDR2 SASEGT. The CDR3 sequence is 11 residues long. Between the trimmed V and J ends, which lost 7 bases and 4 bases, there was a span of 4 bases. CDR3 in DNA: TGTGCCAGCACCTCCACCGGGGAGCTGTTTTTT. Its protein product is CASTSTGELFF.

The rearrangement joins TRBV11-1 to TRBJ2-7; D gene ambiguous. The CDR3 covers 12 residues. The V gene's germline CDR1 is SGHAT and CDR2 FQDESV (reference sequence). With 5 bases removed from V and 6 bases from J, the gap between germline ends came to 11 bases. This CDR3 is CASSQGVGEQYV. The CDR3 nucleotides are TGTGCCAGCAGCCAAGGAGTTGGCGAGCAGTACGTC.

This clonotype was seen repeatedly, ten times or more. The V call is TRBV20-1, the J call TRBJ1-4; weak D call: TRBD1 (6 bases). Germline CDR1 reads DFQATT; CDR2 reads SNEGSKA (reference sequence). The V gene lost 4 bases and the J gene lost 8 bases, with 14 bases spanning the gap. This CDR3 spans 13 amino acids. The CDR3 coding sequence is TGCAGTGCTACGGGCTCCGGGGGCGAAAAACTGTTTTTT. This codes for CSATGSGGEKLFF.

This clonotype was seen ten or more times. As DNA, the CDR3 is TGTGCCAGCAGTCCCGACGCGGGATATACTGAAGCTTTCTTT. The encoded protein is CASSPDAGYTEAFF. The V gene is TRBV6-1, the J gene TRBJ1-1; D is ambiguous. V gave up 5 bases and J gave up 5 bases, with 15 bases separating them. The CDR3 covers 14 residues. The germline gives CDR1 MNHNS, CDR2 SASEGT.

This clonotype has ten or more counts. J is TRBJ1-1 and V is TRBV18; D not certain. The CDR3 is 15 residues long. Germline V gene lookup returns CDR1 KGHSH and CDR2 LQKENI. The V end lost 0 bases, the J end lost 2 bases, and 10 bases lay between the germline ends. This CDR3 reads CASSPPGRANTEAFF. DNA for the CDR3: TGTGCCAGCTCACCACCGGGAAGGGCAAACACTGAAGCTTTCTTT.

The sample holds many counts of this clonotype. The chain's CDR3 is CASSPGNNHYGYTF. CDR3 DNA sequence: TGTGCCAGTAGTCCGGGCAACAACCACTATGGCTACACCTTC. This chain connects TRBV19 to TRBJ1-2, with D unclear. Between the trimmed V and J ends, which lost 5 bases and 3 bases, there was a span of 13 bases. The CDR3 length is 14 residues. Per germline, CDR1 LNHDA and CDR2 SQIVND (reference sequence).